One and the same sample provided the 9 T cell receptor beta chains below, sequenced in a study of shared clonotypes between healthy human individuals. Sequencing used immunoSEQ multiplex PCR; TCRdb keeps in-frame clones, though not all of them. The profile shows roughly 1,500,000 clones, 95% to 99% of them singletons. Specimen: naive CD4+ T cells sorted from blood. Subset described: CD45RA+ positively selected. The source of these receptors is a man aged 25 to 40 in good health.

The CDR3 DNA reads TGTGCCAGCTCAAATTTTGGAATGGCCTACGAGCAGTACTTC. Amino acid sequence: CASSNFGMAYEQYF. The gene calls are TRBV18 and TRBJ2-7; no definite D call. The CDR3 consists of 14 residues. Trimming left V 5 bases short and J 2 bases short, with 13 bases between. Per germline, CDR1 KGHSH and CDR2 LQKENI. Full variable domain (remainder filled in from reference TRBV18 and TRBJ2-7): NAGVMQNPRHLVRRRGQEARLRCSPMKGHSHVYWYRQLPEEGLKFMVYLQKENIIDESGMPKERFSAEFPKEGPSILRIQQVVRGDSAAYFCASSNFGMAYEQYFGPGTRLTVT.

This sequence joins TRBV7-9 and TRBJ1-2; no clear D gene. Germline V gene data show CDR1 as SEHNR and CDR2 as FQNEAQ (reference sequence). The V and J ends lost 5 bases and 2 bases respectively, with 6 bases between them. CDR3 size: 12 residues. The DNA for the CDR3 is TGTGCCAGCAGCCGGATCAACTATGGCTACACCTTC. This translates into CASSRINYGYTF.

The gene calls are TRBV30 and TRBJ2-7; unclear D gene. V was cut by 3 bases and J by 0 bases, with 9 bases left in between. The CDR3 is 13 residues long. The V gene's germline CDR1 is GTSNPN and CDR2 SVGIG (reference sequence). The CDR3, as DNA: TGTGCCTGGAGCAGGCCCAGCTCCTACGAGCAGTACTTC. Amino acids: CAWSRPSSYEQYF. The entire variable domain, with the rest obtained from reference TRBV30 and TRBJ2-7, is as follows: SQTIHQWPATLVQPVGSPLSLECTVEGTSNPNLYWYRQAAGRGLQLLFYSVGIGQISSEVPQNLSASRPQDRQFILSSKKLLLSDSGFYLCAWSRPSSYEQYFGPGTRLTVT.

This clone came up once. The chain links TRBV27 to TRBJ2-7, with 8 bases aligning to TRBD2. Germline trimming cut 5 bases from V and 5 bases from J; bases unmatched to any gene: 11. The CDR3 contains 15 residues. CDR1 and CDR2 from the germline V gene are MNHEY and SMNVEV (reference sequence). This CDR3 reads CASSPPAGASHEQYF. Written as DNA, the CDR3 is TGTGCCAGCAGTCCCCCAGCGGGAGCAAGCCACGAGCAGTACTTC.

The chain is built from TRBV5-5 and TRBJ2-3, with D possibly matching TRBD2 (5 bases). The CDR3 consists of 15 residues. Trimming removed 3 bases at V and 6 bases at J, with 17 bases between. Germline CDR1 and CDR2: SGHKS and YYEKEE (reference sequence). CDR3 protein: CASSSHGGTKDTQYF. The CDR3 region has the DNA TGTGCCAGCAGCTCACATGGAGGCACCAAGGATACGCAGTATTTT.

The chain employs TRBV4-1 and TRBJ1-4, with D perhaps TRBD1 (5 bases). Trimming stripped 4 bases from V and 4 bases from J, with 22 bases between. CDR1 is MGHRA and CDR2 is YSYEKL in the germline V gene. The CDR3 sequence is 18 residues long. As DNA, the CDR3 is TGCGCCAGCAGCCTTCTGATAAAGCAAGGGGTGGATAATGAAAAACTGTTTTTT. As protein: CASSLLIKQGVDNEKLFF.

V and J are TRBV21-1 and TRBJ2-4; the table's D gene call, TRBD1, was not cross checked with the DNA. TRBV21-1 is tagged as a pseudogene. The CDR3 covers 14 residues. CDR3 region: CASSTRNFVGIQYF. CDR3 in DNA: TGTGCCAGCAGCACCAGGAATTTTGTAGGCATTCAGTACTTC.

This chain links TRBV19 with TRBJ1-5; unclear D gene. With 3 bases removed from V and 0 bases from J, the gap between germline ends came to 12 bases. CDR1 and CDR2 from the germline V gene are LNHDA and SQIVND (reference sequence). The CDR3 is 16 amino acids. The CDR3 DNA reads as TGTGCCAGTAGTATCCAGCGTCCGGATAGCAATCAGCCCCAGCATTTT. It translates to CASSIQRPDSNQPQHF.

J is TRBJ2-1 and V is TRBV5-1, with TRBD2 matching 9 bases. Germline V gene data show CDR1 as SGHRS and CDR2 as YFSETQ. The V and J ends lost 2 bases and 7 bases, in that order; junction bases with no gene match: 7. This CDR3 has 15 amino acids. The CDR3 DNA follows: TGCGCCAGCAGCTTAGGACTAGCGTGGGGTAATGAGCAGTTCTTC. Amino acid sequence: CASSLGLAWGNEQFF.